These T cell receptor beta chains were read from a single sample in a study of regulatory T cells in long-lasting Graves disease. Each CDR3 protein gets one entry after TCRdb re-called the multiplex PCR reads with MiXCR. The profile shows 350,000 to 550,000 distinct CDR3 sequences, under 15% of them singletons. This same sample was also taken into another study, of T cells in Graves' hyperthyroidism and ophthalmopathy.

The sequences come from peripheral blood mononuclear cells (PBMCs), collected at new diagnosis, from a patient treated with antithyroid drugs. The receptors originated from a woman in her 30s with Graves disease. CDR3s include the opening cysteine and the closing phenylalanine or tryptophan. Each record gives: J gene, V gene, D gene, clone size, CDR3 DNA, CDR3 protein. The D gene is left open where the match is weak. Part of the rows lack a size; the others show once, few, many or a class for expanded clones.

J gene: TRBJ1-2; V gene: TRBV2; D gene: -; clone size: many; CDR3 DNA: TGTGCCAGCAGTGAAGCGTGGCAGGGGCAAGGCTACACCTTC; CDR3 protein: CASSEAWQGQGYTF
J gene: TRBJ1-1; V gene: TRBV3-1; D gene: -; clone size: many; CDR3 DNA: TGTGCCAGCAACCAACAGGGCTTGGGGAACACTGAAGCTTTCTTT; CDR3 protein: CASNQQGLGNTEAFF
J gene: TRBJ2-1; V gene: TRBV28; D gene: TRBD2; clone size: many; CDR3 DNA: TGTGCCAGCACCTTAAGCGGGACTTACAATGAGCAGTTCTTC; CDR3 protein: CASTLSGTYNEQFF
J gene: TRBJ2-5; V gene: TRBV7-6; D gene: TRBD2; clone size: many; CDR3 DNA: TGTGCCAGCAGCGCAGCGGGAGGGCAAGAGACCCAGTACTTC; CDR3 protein: CASSAAGGQETQYF
J gene: TRBJ2-7; V gene: TRBV7-3; D gene: -; clone size: -; CDR3 DNA: TGTGCCAGCAGCTCTCTAGCCGGGGGCGAGCAGTACTTC; CDR3 protein: CASSSLAGGEQYF
J gene: TRBJ2-3; V gene: TRBV2; D gene: -; clone size: many; CDR3 DNA: TGTGCCAGCATGGGGGGAGGCACAGATACGCAGTATTTT; CDR3 protein: CASMGGGTDTQYF
J gene: TRBJ1-5; V gene: TRBV20-1; D gene: -; clone size: few; CDR3 DNA: TGCAGTGCAACGACAGGAGGGAGCAATCAGCCCCAGCATTTT; CDR3 protein: CSATTGGSNQPQHF
J gene: TRBJ2-7; V gene: TRBV3-1; D gene: -; clone size: many; CDR3 DNA: TGTGCCAGCAACACACCGCCCTACGAGCAGTACTTC; CDR3 protein: CASNTPPYEQYF
J gene: TRBJ2-7; V gene: TRBV6-5; D gene: TRBD2; clone size: many; CDR3 DNA: TGTGCCAGCAGTTACTCTGGGACTAGCGGGAGTGGCGAGCAGTACTTC; CDR3 protein: CASSYSGTSGSGEQYF
J gene: TRBJ2-2; V gene: TRBV27; D gene: -; clone size: -; CDR3 DNA: TGTGCCAGCAGTTTTTTCCCGGGTCTAACGGGCGGGGAGCTGTTTTTT; CDR3 protein: CASSFFPGLTGGELFF
J gene: TRBJ1-4; V gene: TRBV7-9; D gene: TRBD1; clone size: few; CDR3 DNA: TGTGCCAGCAGCCTCCCCGGGGACAGCCTTGAAAAACTGTTTTTT; CDR3 protein: CASSLPGDSLEKLFF
J gene: TRBJ2-7; V gene: TRBV6-1; D gene: -; clone size: few; CDR3 DNA: TGTGCCAGCAGTGAACCGGGACATAGTTCCTACGAGCAGTACTTC; CDR3 protein: CASSEPGHSSYEQYF
J gene: TRBJ2-5; V gene: TRBV20-1; D gene: TRBD1; clone size: many; CDR3 DNA: TGCAGTGGAGGCAGGGGGCGTCAAGAGACCCAGTACTTC; CDR3 protein: CSGGRGRQETQYF